This TCR beta chain was sequenced during a study of blood T cells in healthy people across ages. A sample-barcoded 5' primer and a J-beta primer mix were used in a second PCR of roughly 7 to 11 cycles. TCRdb re-derived calls from the 5' RACE reads in MiXCR, one entry per CDR3 protein. Of approximately 1,100,000 distinct CDR3 sequences in the sample, 35% to 55% were seen once. V was trimmed by 6 bases and J by 1 base, leaving 7 bases between them. CDR3 length: 14 residues. Sample: blood. This clonotype was sampled from a woman aged 55-69 years in good health. The V gene is TRBV12-3 or TRBV12-4, the J gene TRBJ2-6; D unclear. The CDR3 DNA follows: TGTGCCAGCAGGGATACGTCTGGGGCCAACGTCCTGACTTTC. Its translation is CASRDTSGANVLTF.